This T cell receptor beta chain was captured by sequencing in a study of beta chain features in type 1 diabetes (dated by TCRdb to about 2018). Background for the entire study: Patients and healthy donors did not differ in mean age, gender distribution, total cell number or subset yield. A total of some 110 million sorted cells were examined across all samples, and the number of cells per subset was strongly correlated with RNA yield. In the study, recently diagnosed type 1 diabetes patients and matched healthy donors were compared on the TCRB repertoires of their sorted circulating CD4+ T cell subsets. Whereas all 30 or so donors provided naive and central memory subsets, regulatory and stem cell-like memory subsets were isolated from just 8 patients and about 8 healthy donors.

The entire amount of isolated RNA was reverse transcribed using the High Capacity cDNA Reverse Transcription Kit, so the sequenced TCRB transcripts were expressed ones. Deep immunoSEQ sequencing was applied to naive, central memory and regulatory T cell samples, giving an average of roughly 3.5 million total reads per sample. Sorted cells were lysed in RLT buffer, and RNA was extracted using DNase-treated RNeasy Micro or Mini kits according to cell number. To prevent cross-contamination, every cell subset was processed on its own, while patient and healthy donor samples were processed together. TCRB sequences were amplified from cDNA with the immunoSEQ multiplex PCR, producing 87-bp fragments spanning the CDR3 region. The amplicons were sequenced using the Illumina HiSeq platform. The source study handled its data this way. PCR bias was corrected computationally using synthetic template baselines, and reads within Hamming distance 2 were collapsed, with unmergeable singletons discarded. Reads were aligned to IMGT to assign V, D and J genes, CDR3 length, and insertions or deletions at six rearrangement sites. Within each subset, clonotype counts were normalized to sorted cell number, after which true diversity and Gini coefficients were computed with the tcR R package. The overlap coefficient, calculated on TCRB nucleotide sequences, was used to measure repertoire sharing. Out-of-frame TCRB sequences from naive cells were analyzed to stand in for the pre-selection repertoire. TCRdb re-hosts the immuneACCESS table, in-frame sequences only. Its copies lack some clones; in the studies checked, an unresolved V gene accounts for under half of them, and the cause for the rest is not known. That table supplies the V and J calls and clone size; D and trimming were determined from the DNA. This sample lists over 350,000 clones; about 15% were detected once. The ten biggest clones cover 0.019% of the sample.

Points the paper makes about the study in general: Naive, central memory and regulatory TCRB repertoires appeared more similar among patients than among healthy donors. PCR might favor shorter templates, but patient and control samples were amplified and corrected together, so any skew would affect both groups equally. At VDJ recombination sites, type 1 diabetes patients had fewer insertions and more deleted nucleotides, which implies abnormalities in thymic rearrangement. A moderate but significant shortening of TCRB CDR3 length was observed in type 1 diabetes patients in all four CD4+ subsets. Because cDNA was sequenced instead of genomic DNA, highly expressing activated cells could be over-represented, though the groups showed no difference in activation or CD3 levels. Because small numbers of individuals were included in the HLA sub-analyses, any influence of HLA type on TCRB rearrangement was left unresolved.

In its sample, this clone was seen a few times. Its specific antigen is unknown. Within one base of it there is no much larger clone, and no base qualities were kept. From its cysteine to its phenylalanine, the CDR3 spans 15 amino acids. The kept DNA is CDR3 alone, 45 bases in frame from the first base. The junction shows trimming of 6 bases on V and 9 bases on J, and the gene matches do not reach 7 bases of it. From a lookup of the germline V gene (reference sequence), CDR1 and CDR2 are MNHEY and SMNVEV. Each donor gave one peripheral blood draw, averaging roughly 0.11 L, which was collected into heparinised tubes. A BD FACSAria II and a panel including CD45RO, CCR7, CD25, CD127, CD95 and CD27 were used to sort naive, central memory, regulatory and stem cell-like memory CD4+ T cells. Purity was above 95% for every sorted population. Right away, PBMCs were isolated by Lymphoprep density gradient centrifugation and were stained directly, with no culture step. So that batch effects would be minimized, each experiment stained and sorted samples in pairs, pairing one healthy donor with one patient.

Recombination connected TRBV27 to TRBJ2-1, and TRBD2 matches 14 of the central bases. This receptor was identified in a woman aged 18 to 35 in good health. The sample consisted of naive CD4+ T cells from blood. Read against the paper, the sample's cell subset or site label means: true naive CD4+ T cells. This receptor has the CDR3 CASRQGTSGSGEQFF. The DNA sequence follows: TGTGCCAGCAGACAAGGGACTAGCGGGAGTGGTGAGCAGTTCTTC.